The source of this T cell receptor (beta chain) is a study of T cells after yellow fever vaccination. Whole-study results and caveats: In post-booster samples, most primary-vaccination clones reappeared (just under 98% CD4, 70% to 90% CD8).

It was through 5'RACE template switching that TCR cDNA was made, with a universal primer site and UMIs added. A single record per CDR3 protein comes from TCRdb applying MiXCR to the 5' RACE reads. This table has roughly 100,000 distinct CDR3 sequences, 8% to 10% appearing once. Per the germline V gene, CDR1 is MGHRA and CDR2 is YSYEKL. There are 15 residues in the CDR3. Trimming took off 4 bases at V and 4 bases at J, with 16 bases between the two ends. Here the sequenced sample was CD8+ T cells not binding an NS4B(214-222) dextramer, sorted from PBMCs, taken roughly 15 days after the first yellow fever vaccination. The TCR originated in a man aged 18 to 30 who received the YFV17D yellow fever vaccine. The V and J genes are TRBV4-1 and TRBJ1-1, with D perhaps TRBD1 (6 bases). DNA for the CDR3: TGCGCCAGCAGCCCCGACCTCGGGGGCGCCACTGAAGCTTTCTTT. Translated, it gives CASSPDLGGATEAFF.